This T cell receptor (beta chain) was recovered during a study of blood T cells in healthy people across ages. With a J-beta primer mix and a sample-barcoded 5' primer, a second PCR ran roughly 6 to 11 cycles. Every single cDNA molecule received a tag from a template-switch adaptor with 12 random nucleotides. TCRdb itself ran the 5' RACE reads through MiXCR, one entry per CDR3 protein. This table holds about 830,000 distinct CDR3 sequences, about 62% found once. As regards this clonotype: The antigen is unknown.

Study-wide findings and caveats: Long-lived donors carried more naive CD4+ cells and greater diversity than aged donors.

Every donor contributed about 10 milliliters of peripheral blood by blood draw. PBMCs were isolated at a quantity of at least 6.5 million per sample. Deletions cut 7 bases from V and 3 bases from J, with 16 bases between. Per the germline V gene, CDR1 is MDHEN and CDR2 is SYDVKM. CDR3 length: 15 amino acids. The chain recombines TRBV28 with TRBJ2-1, with D unclear. This clonotype was sampled from a young man in good health. Sequencing was carried out using blood. DNA for the CDR3: TGTGCCAGCACCCCGGCCTCCCCGCTCTACAATGAGCAGTTCTTC. Translation: CASTPASPLYNEQFF.